This T cell receptor (beta chain) was profiled in a study of robustness of blood B and T cell sequencing (dated by TCRdb to 2016 to 2019). For context, the study as a whole: The goal of the study was to figure out the amount of peripheral blood required to reliably characterize the TCRbeta and IgG repertoires of an individual. In each of the ten to eleven independently drawn blood samples, TCRbeta and IgG repertoires were quantified. As technical replicates, two replicate TCRbeta cDNA libraries were made from one shared RNA pool taken from a single 10 ml draw.

The method behind the library was PCR. Data came from an Illumina MiSeq. cDNA was made using SMARTScribe reverse transcriptase and a 5' template-switch oligo that added a universal priming site. The template-switch oligo carried a 12-nucleotide random unique molecular identifier (UMI) that tagged each cDNA molecule. During reverse transcription, TCRbeta transcripts were targeted by chain-specific reverse primers. Leftover template-switch adapters were removed by uracil DNA glycosylase treatment, and cDNA was purified using a Qiagen MinElute kit. For the first PCR, 20 to 25 cycles were run with KAPA HiFi HotStart ReadyMix and step-out primers, split across four 50 ul reactions. Before any further amplification, the products of the first-round PCR were gel-purified. Illumina Nextera adapters were attached in a second PCR of roughly 8 cycles, and the libraries were then purified and pooled. The UMI barcode for each TCRbeta molecule was captured by a 50-nucleotide 5' read. Processing in the source paper ran as follows. The MIGEC toolkit was used to group reads by UMI into consensus reads. Forward and reverse consensus reads were merged with PEAR to produce final reads. Identical UMI-sequence pairs shared across libraries were treated as cross-sample contamination and removed by a custom decontamination script. V(D)J assignment and CDR3 extraction were performed with MIGMAP, a wrapper around IgBLAST. TCR clonotypes were defined by identical V gene, J gene and CDR3 amino acid sequence, and CDR1 and CDR2 were left unsequenced. The raw public data were reprocessed by TCRdb itself: fastp quality trimming at Q25, MiXCR clonotype calling, in-frame beta chains only. Rows are unified per CDR3 protein, each entry keeping the most common DNA and genes. The V and J calls follow TCRdb's processing rather than the paper's. The sample profile shows over a thousand distinct CDR3 sequences; roughly 69% of them were found once. 40% to 50% of the sample comes from the top ten.

TCRbeta repertoires were measured from mRNA instead of genomic DNA, an approach that captures expressed receptors. Without any cell sorting, leukocytes from the buffy coat were collected into Trizol, and RNA was extracted using the Direct-zol RNA MiniPrep Plus kit. To separate plasma, buffy coat and red blood cells, EDTA blood tubes were immediately centrifuged at 4 degrees C. Worth noting for this clonotype: Its antigen has not been determined. No base quality values were provided; no much bigger clone lies one nucleotide off.

Study-level results and caveats: EDTA tubes required immediate fractionation, limiting use in multi-site collections. Evidence of cross-contamination, likely from batch processing, showed up in one pair of TCRbeta libraries, so the UMI-sequence pairs shared by that pair of libraries were removed. Of the top 10,000 TCRbeta clonotypes in one technical replicate library, approximately 95% were also found in the other technical replicate library. The TCRbeta rarefaction curves did not fully level off, which suggests under-sequencing or many low-abundance clonotypes. Pooling tubes did not increase the overlap of rare TCRbeta clonotypes, which implies that much larger blood volumes would be needed to capture rare TCRbeta clonotypes. The 1,000 most abundant TCRbeta clonotypes from the pooled draws were found in every single 10 ml sample. Combining 3 or 4 tubes (roughly 29-40 ml blood) brought coverage of the top 10,000 TCRbeta clonotypes close to saturation.

The CDR3, from cysteine to phenylalanine, totals 15 residues. The only DNA kept is the CDR3, 45 bases in frame from the first base. Trimmed from V: 6 bases; trimmed from J: 3 bases; junction bases lacking a gene match: 10. The chain joins TRBV12-3 or TRBV12-4 to TRBJ2-7; 8 central bases correspond to TRBD1. This receptor was obtained from a human donor in good health. Source material: peripheral blood. The CDR3 has the sequence CASSRGQGIGYEQYF. The nucleotide sequence reads as follows: TGTGCCAGCAGCCGCGGACAGGGAATAGGCTACGAGCAGTACTTC.